This T cell receptor beta chain is drawn from a study of blood T cell repertoires in COVID-19. In the study overall: Sites across the United States, Italy and Spain contributed samples from acute and convalescent COVID-19. Sources were T cells, B-cell-depleted T cells, or PBMCs; the material itself was cDNA or gDNA.

This clone has only one observation. CDR3 length: 14 amino acids. The germline CDR1 and CDR2 sequences are SEHNR and FQNEAQ (reference sequence). Losses at the gene ends were 1 base for V and 8 bases for J; bases not matched to a gene: 6. Authors' data handling: Scientists estimated how many nucleated cells there were by amplifying reference gene primers. The repertoire was sequenced with immunoSEQ multiplex PCR; TCRdb's copy has only in-frame clones and lacks some. That table is the source of V, J and clone size, and D and trimming were worked out from the DNA. The sample includes more than 95,000 clones, 75% to 90% of them seen just once.

Material: peripheral blood. The sequence came from a human donor in a cohort sampled during active or convalescent COVID-19. The chain combines TRBV7-9 with TRBJ1-2, with 8 bases identical to TRBD1. In DNA form, the CDR3 reads TGTGCCAGCAGCTTAGTGGCAGGGGGCGTAGGCTACACCTTC. Protein sequence: CASSLVAGGVGYTF.